This note documents a single T cell receptor (beta chain) sequence. Its antigen is currently unknown. This sample is drawn from a study of glioma-infiltrating T cells after dendritic cell vaccination. The wider study: Glioblastoma patients came from Phase I and II dendritic cell vaccination trials. Overall study results and limits: Estimated pretreatment TIL content predicted outcome after dendritic cell vaccination.

The PCR used 60 V beta and 13 J beta primers. Only in-frame clones appear in the TCRdb table, and some are missing; sequencing was by immunoSEQ multiplex PCR. The sample has 80,000 to 100,000 clones, about four fifths seen once; the top ten hold nearly 6%. CDR3 length: 15 residues. Germline CDR1 reads SQVTM; CDR2 reads ANQGSEA. V gave up 3 bases and J gave up 4 bases; unmatched junction bases: 8. Here the sequenced sample was blood, taken before dendritic cell vaccination. The V gene is TRBV29-1, the J gene TRBJ1-5, with 8 positions matching TRBD1. This receptor was taken from a human donor with glioblastoma. CDR3 coding DNA: TGCAGCGTTGACCAGGGGGCCCGTACAAATCAGCCCCAGCATTTT. Translation gives CSVDQGARTNQPQHF.